These 7 T cell receptor beta chains were all obtained from the same sample, sequenced in a study of identifying expanded T cells in peripheral blood. TCRdb's table, derived via immunoSEQ multiplex PCR, lists solely in-frame clones and lacks some. The sample lists 100,000 to 110,000 clones, over 80% seen once, with roughly 6% in the top ten. Sequencing was done on a sample of blood. Receptor source: a person aged 18 to 70 in good health.

The genes are TRBV5-5 and TRBJ2-7; possibly TRBD1 for D (6 bases). This CDR3 has 16 amino acids. CDR1 is SGHKS, CDR2 YYEKEE, per germline (reference sequence). Deletions cut 4 bases from V and 2 bases from J, with 19 bases between. CDR3 DNA: TGTGCCAGCAGCCCATCCACAGGGCCCAGGGCCTACGAGCAGTACTTC. It encodes CASSPSTGPRAYEQYF.

This clone was counted once. V gene TRBV7-9 combines with J gene TRBJ1-1; D not certain. Germline V gives CDR1 SEHNR, CDR2 FQNEAQ (reference sequence). V was clipped by 6 bases and J by 5 bases, with 10 bases between them. The CDR3 is made up of 12 amino acids. The chain's CDR3 is CASRYRATEAFF. CDR3 coding DNA: TGTGCCAGCAGGTACCGGGCGACTGAAGCTTTCTTT.

V and J are TRBV10-3 and TRBJ1-2; the D gene is possibly TRBD1 (6 bases). CDR1 ENHRY and CDR2 SYGVKD come from the germline V gene. V was pared by 0 bases and J by 3 bases, with 20 bases between. The CDR3 has 18 amino acids. The chain's CDR3 is CAISESNGLDSEDYGYTF. The CDR3 coding sequence is TGTGCCATCAGTGAGTCAAACGGGTTGGACAGTGAAGACTATGGCTACACCTTC.

The chain joins TRBV4-2 to TRBJ2-5; D gene unclear. Germline CDR1 reads LGHNA; CDR2 reads YNFKEQ. Trimming removed 5 bases at V and 1 base at J, with 5 bases between. The CDR3 is 12 amino acids. The CDR3 protein is CASSDPQETQYF. CDR3 DNA: TGTGCCAGCAGCGACCCCCAAGAGACCCAGTACTTC.

This clone was recorded only once. This rearrangement joins TRBV7-6 to TRBJ2-1; perhaps TRBD2 as D (5 bases). V was trimmed by 5 bases and J by 4 bases, leaving 21 bases between them. Germline V CDR1 and CDR2: SGHVS, FNYEAQ. This CDR3 region has 17 residues. The chain's CDR3 is CASSRSSTRASYNEQFF. Here the CDR3 DNA reads TGTGCCAGCAGCCGCTCATCAACTAGAGCGTCATACAATGAGCAGTTCTTC.

The chain is built from TRBV2 and TRBJ1-3; D might be TRBD1 (6 bases). Trimming stripped 6 bases from V and 1 base from J, with 13 bases between. Per the germline V gene, CDR1 is SNHLY and CDR2 is FYNNEI. The CDR3 spans 15 residues. The CDR3: CASRGQRVSGNTIYF. DNA of the CDR3: TGTGCCAGCAGAGGACAGAGGGTGTCTGGAAACACCATATATTTT.

This clone was seen once. The chain employs TRBV7-8 and TRBJ1-3; D perhaps matches TRBD1 (6 bases). From germline, CDR1 is SGHVS and CDR2 FQNEAQ. CDR3 length equals 14 residues. V shed 3 bases and J shed 6 bases, with 12 bases lying between them. This CDR3 reads CASSLLRGENTIYF. DNA for the CDR3: TGTGCCAGCAGCTTGCTAAGGGGGGAAAACACCATATATTTT.